Sequencing of this TCR beta chain was carried out in a study of blood T cell repertoires in COVID-19. Across the whole study: COVID-19 samples, acute and convalescent, were from the United States, Italy and Spain. The cDNA or gDNA used as material had been derived from T cells, B-cell-depleted T cells, or PBMCs.

The CDR3 sequence is 14 residues long. Germline V gives CDR1 SGHTA, CDR2 FQGNSA. Trimming took 0 bases from V and 4 from J, leaving 9 bases between them. In the authors' workflow: Amplification of reference gene primers was used by the study to estimate nucleated cell counts. TCRdb's table, derived via immunoSEQ multiplex PCR, lists solely in-frame clones and lacks some. That table furnishes V, J and clone size, whereas the DNA furnished D and trimming. There are roughly 300,000 clones in the sample; 80% to 90% occur only once, and roughly 1.6% lies in the top ten. The clonotype comes from a woman between 40 and 55 years old who had recovered from COVID-19. The sequenced sample was peripheral blood. The V call is TRBV7-2, the J call TRBJ1-2; D call uncertain. The CDR3 sequence: CASSLALGGYGYTF. For the CDR3, the DNA is TGTGCCAGCAGCTTAGCTCTTGGCGGCTATGGCTACACCTTC.